Listed here are 26 T cell receptor beta chains from one sample, sequenced in a study of T cell repertoires in cytomegalovirus infection. TCRdb recomputed calls from the reads with MiXCR, one row per CDR3 protein. The sample has around 74,000 distinct CDR3 sequences, roughly 3.7% seen once; the top ten hold around 4.9%. The specimen was PBMCs. These TCRs come from a human donor in good health (CMV status not recorded). Some clones in this sample may be carry-over from other donors' samples.

This clonotype has a count of ten or more. The rearrangement uses TRBV7-4 and TRBJ2-5; D gene ambiguous. This CDR3 region has 15 residues. The germline CDR1 and CDR2 sequences are SGHVT and SQSDAQ. V shed 4 bases and J shed 6 bases, with 18 bases lying between them. CDR3 protein: CASSSNLKGRQTQYF. As DNA, the CDR3 is TGTGCCAGCAGCTCGAACCTCAAGGGTAGGCAGACCCAGTACTTC. The entire variable domain, with the rest obtained from reference TRBV7-4 and TRBJ2-5, is as follows: GAGVSQSPRYKVAKRGRDVALRCDSISGHVTLYWYRQTLGQGSEVLTYSQSDAQRDKSGRPSGRFSAERPERSVSTLKIQRTEQGDSAVYLCASSSNLKGRQTQYFGPGTRLLVL.

Ten or more counts support this clonotype. J is TRBJ1-2 and V is TRBV19, with D possibly matching TRBD1 (6 bases). The CDR3 runs 14 residues. Germline V CDR1 and CDR2: LNHDA, SQIVND (reference sequence). Trimming pared 3 bases from V and 2 bases from J, leaving 10 bases between. The CDR3 nucleotides read TGTGCCAGTAGTATTGGACAGAGCAACTATGGCTACACCTTC. It is translated as CASSIGQSNYGYTF.

This clonotype showed up many times. The V call is TRBV6-2 or TRBV6-3, the J call TRBJ1-5; a weak D match, TRBD1 (5 bases). V was trimmed by 4 bases and J by 7 bases, leaving 11 bases between them. Germline assignment: CDR1 MNHEY and CDR2 SVGEGT. This CDR3 spans 13 amino acids. The DNA for the CDR3 is TGTGCCAGCAGTTGGGGGGATCGGCAGCCCCAGCATTTT. It specifies CASSWGDRQPQHF.

Ten or more counts support this clonotype. This sequence joins TRBV19 and TRBJ1-5; D not resolved. V lost 7 bases and J lost 2, with 9 bases in between. The CDR3 consists of 13 residues. The germline CDR1 and CDR2 sequences are LNHDA and SQIVND (reference sequence). The chain's CDR3 is CASTDSGNQPQHF. As DNA, the CDR3 is TGTGCCAGTACAGATTCGGGCAATCAGCCCCAGCATTTT.

This clonotype appeared many times. The chain uses TRBV7-2 and TRBJ1-1; D not resolved. Germline V gene data show CDR1 as SGHTA and CDR2 as FQGNSA. V lost 3 bases to trimming and J lost 1 base, with 9 bases between them. There are 14 residues in the CDR3. As DNA, the CDR3 is TGTGCCAGCAGCTTTGGACGGAAGAACACTGAAGCTTTCTTT. Translated: CASSFGRKNTEAFF.

This clonotype was seen many times. This chain uses TRBV20-1 with TRBJ2-7; D is possibly TRBD2 (6 bases). The CDR3 totals 13 residues. Germline-derived CDR1 and CDR2 are DFQATT and SNEGSKA (reference sequence). The germline V and J ends were trimmed by 6 bases and 3 bases, with 15 bases remaining between them. The CDR3 DNA reads TGCAGTGCCGAAACGGGGGTGATCTACGAGCAGTACTTC. Protein sequence: CSAETGVIYEQYF.

In its sample, this clonotype was seen many times. The V gene is TRBV20-1, the J gene TRBJ2-5; 13 nucleotides line up with TRBD2. V was pared by 5 bases and J by 3 bases, with 6 bases of the junction left unmatched. This CDR3 has 15 residues. The V gene's germline CDR1 is DFQATT and CDR2 SNEGSKA (reference sequence). In DNA, the CDR3 is TGCAGTGCTTCGGCCGGGACTAGCGGGGAAGAGACCCAGTACTTC. It is translated as CSASAGTSGEETQYF.

In this sample, this clonotype turned up many times. The chain links TRBV29-1 to TRBJ1-2, with 10 bases identical to TRBD1. The germline V gene has CDR1 SQVTM and CDR2 ANQGSEA. The CDR3 extends over 13 amino acids. V trimming: 7 bases; J trimming: 3 bases; junction bases outside the gene matches: 5. The CDR3 DNA follows: TGCAGCGCCCGGACAGGGGGATACTATGGCTACACCTTC. Amino acids: CSARTGGYYGYTF.

The table lists this clonotype with many counts. The rearrangement links TRBV28 to TRBJ1-5; D unclear. V lost 3 bases and J lost 4, with 10 bases in between. CDR1 is MDHEN and CDR2 is SYDVKM in the germline V gene. This CDR3 comprises 14 residues. The CDR3 spells CASSFRPGNQPQHF. The CDR3 DNA is TGTGCCAGCAGTTTTAGACCTGGGAATCAGCCCCAGCATTTT.

This clonotype was counted ten times or more. The J gene is TRBJ1-5, the V gene TRBV7-9; 9 nucleotides line up with TRBD1. Looked up from germline, CDR1 is SEHNR and CDR2 is FQNEAQ (reference sequence). The junction had 7 bases not matched to a gene; V was cut back by 4 bases and J by 3 bases. The CDR3 covers 16 residues. Here the CDR3 reads CASSSWTGVDNQPQHF. The CDR3 region has the DNA TGTGCCAGCAGCTCCTGGACAGGGGTCGACAATCAGCCCCAGCATTTT.

This clonotype has ten or more counts. The chain uses TRBV6-6 and TRBJ1-1, with TRBD1 identical over 9 bases. The ends lost 4 bases at V and 4 bases at J; junction bases unmatched: 7. The CDR3 runs to 15 residues. Germline values: CDR1 MNHNY, CDR2 SVGAGI (reference sequence). In DNA, the CDR3 is TGTGCCAGCAGTTCCGGGACAGGGAGGTTCACTGAAGCTTTCTTT. Translation gives CASSSGTGRFTEAFF.

This clonotype was seen repeatedly, ten times or more. V is TRBV27 and J is TRBJ1-5; D uncertain. The CDR3 sequence is 15 residues long. The V gene lost 3 bases and the J gene lost 0 bases, with 9 bases spanning the gap. From germline, CDR1 is MNHEY and CDR2 SMNVEV (reference sequence). CDR3 sequence reads: CASSFRGDSNQPQHF. For the CDR3, the DNA is TGTGCCAGCAGTTTTCGGGGAGATAGCAATCAGCCCCAGCATTTT.

This clonotype occurred many times. V and J are TRBV6-2 or TRBV6-3 and TRBJ2-3; D ambiguous. Trimming pared 2 bases from V and 0 bases from J, leaving 12 bases between. The CDR3 sequence is 16 residues long. The germline CDR1 and CDR2 sequences are MNHEY and SVGEGT. CDR3 DNA sequence: TGTGCCAGCAGTTACCCCCCGGGCCTAAGCACAGATACGCAGTATTTT. This sequence encodes CASSYPPGLSTDTQYF.

This clonotype has at least ten counts. The chain is built from TRBV6-5 and TRBJ1-2, with D unclear. The CDR3 runs to 14 residues. CDR1 is MNHEY and CDR2 is SVGAGI in the germline V gene. V was pared by 0 bases and J by 8 bases, with 13 bases between. The CDR3 DNA is TGTGCCAGCAGTTACTCGGAAGTAGGGCAAGGCTACACCTTC. Its translation: CASSYSEVGQGYTF.

This clonotype occurred many times. The chain carries TRBV5-1 and TRBJ2-5; 8 bases agree with TRBD2. The germline CDR1 and CDR2 sequences are SGHRS and YFSETQ. Losses at the gene ends were 6 bases for V and 2 bases for J; bases not matched to a gene: 9. The CDR3 length is 15 residues. The CDR3 loop reads CASTPGASGQETQYF. For the CDR3, the DNA is TGCGCCAGCACCCCAGGGGCTAGCGGGCAAGAGACCCAGTACTTC. Looking up the rest from reference TRBV5-1 and TRBJ2-5 gives the full variable domain: KAGVTQTPRYLIKTRGQQVTLSCSPISGHRSVSWYQQTPGQGLQFLFEYFSETQRNKGNFPGRFSGRQFSNSRSEMNVSTLELGDSALYLCASTPGASGQETQYFGPGTRLLVL.

This clonotype has a count of ten or more. The V call is TRBV4-1, the J call TRBJ1-3; 9 nucleotides agree with TRBD1. The CDR3 is 15 amino acids. Looked up from germline, CDR1 is MGHRA and CDR2 is YSYEKL. The trim removed 6 bases at V and 2 bases at J, leaving 5 bases unmatched. The CDR3 nucleotides are TGCGCCAGCAGACTACAGGGGGCGGCTGGAAACACCATATATTTT. Its protein is CASRLQGAAGNTIYF.

There are many counts of this clonotype. This rearrangement joins TRBV6-2 or TRBV6-3 to TRBJ1-5; TRBD1 is a possible D gene (5 bases). Trimming removed 5 bases at V and 13 bases at J, with 15 bases between. There are 12 residues in the CDR3. The germline gives CDR1 MNHEY, CDR2 SVGEGT. In DNA, the CDR3 is TGTGCCAGCAGTGCACGAACAGGAACACAGCATTTT. It specifies CASSARTGTQHF.

This clonotype appeared a few times. The chain is built from TRBV7-9 and TRBJ1-6; no definite D call. V was shortened by 2 bases and J by 4 bases, with 6 bases between the two germline ends. This CDR3 has 14 amino acids. Per germline, CDR1 SEHNR and CDR2 FQNEAQ (reference sequence). The CDR3 DNA reads TGTGCCAGCAGCTTACAGGTTTATAATTCACCCCTCCACTTT. Protein: CASSLQVYNSPLHF.

This clonotype has ten or more counts. This sequence joins TRBV29-1 and TRBJ1-1, with a possible D match to TRBD1 (5 bases). The CDR3 is 12 residues long. CDR1 is SQVTM and CDR2 is ANQGSEA in the germline V gene. V was shortened by 4 bases and J by 5 bases, with 11 bases between the two germline ends. The CDR3 sequence is CSVVDSGTEAFF. CDR3 bases: TGCAGCGTTGTCGACAGCGGGACTGAAGCTTTCTTT.

Ten or more counts support this clonotype. The chain employs TRBV2 and TRBJ1-2; D remains unclear. V dropped 4 bases and J dropped 8 bases, with 20 bases sitting between them. The CDR3 is 15 amino acids. From germline, CDR1 is SNHLY and CDR2 FYNNEI. The CDR3 spells CASSATLTDRKGYTF. The CDR3 DNA follows: TGTGCCAGCAGTGCCACCCTGACCGACCGCAAGGGCTACACCTTC.

Note on this clonotype: This may arise from a read error, as a much more abundant clone is one base away. The rearrangement joins TRBV7-8 to TRBJ1-1; 9 bases map to TRBD1. With V trimmed by 5 bases and J by 6 bases, 4 bases remained unmatched. The CDR3 length is 13 residues. Germline assignment: CDR1 SGHVS and CDR2 FQNEAQ. The CDR3 loop is CASSIRQGAEAFF. CDR3 DNA sequence: TGTGCCAGCAGCATAAGACAGGGGGCTGAAGCTTTCTTT.

About this clonotype itself: Since the CDR3 does not end with the conserved phenylalanine or tryptophan, this likely comes from a read error. V gene TRBV7-2 combines with J gene TRBJ2-5; 8 nucleotides align to TRBD2. Losses at the gene ends were 7 bases for V and 4 bases for J; bases not matched to a gene: 5. Per the germline V gene, CDR1 is SGHTA and CDR2 is FQGNSA. The CDR3 contains 13 residues. CDR3 protein: CASTHRGGETQYC. DNA for the CDR3: TGTGCCAGCACCCACCGGGGGGGAGAGACCCAGTACTGC.

This clonotype showed up many times. The V gene is TRBV7-9, the J gene TRBJ1-5; 7 bases are a match to TRBD1. CDR1 is SEHNR and CDR2 is FQNEAQ in the germline V gene (reference sequence). CDR3 length: 16 amino acids. V was clipped by 8 bases and J by 4 bases; unmatched bases: 14. The CDR3 sequence: CASGKSDQGENQPQHF. The CDR3 DNA follows: TGTGCCAGCGGGAAATCTGATCAGGGGGAAAATCAGCCCCAGCATTTT.

Details on this clonotype: No conserved phenylalanine or tryptophan ends this CDR3, so it is likely a read error. This chain joins TRBV7-2 and TRBJ2-7; no clear D gene. Germline V gives CDR1 SGHTA, CDR2 FQGNSA. The CDR3 is 13 amino acids. Trimming cost V 10 bases and J 9 bases, with 22 bases left between them. The CDR3 region has the DNA TGTGCCACAAGCCCCGGACGCTGCTGCCGGCAGTACTAC. The encoded protein is CATSPGRCCRQYY.

This clonotype was recorded at least ten times. The rearrangement links TRBV6-2 or TRBV6-3 to TRBJ1-1; a weak D match, TRBD1 (5 bases). The CDR3 covers 17 residues. Trimming took 4 bases from V and 8 from J, leaving 26 bases between them. Germline CDR1 MNHEY, CDR2 SVGEGT. The CDR3 bases are TGTGCCAGCAGTTCGTTCCGGGGGAGGCTTACCGGTAAGGAAGCTTTCTTT. Its translation is CASSSFRGRLTGKEAFF.

This clonotype was detected many times. The chain uses TRBV12-3 or TRBV12-4 and TRBJ2-7; 12 bases map to TRBD2. This CDR3 region has 17 residues. J was trimmed by 1 base and V by 6 bases; bases with no gene match: 10. CDR3 region: CASSLTSGGLPSYEQYF. CDR3 DNA: TGTGCCAGCAGCCTAACTAGCGGGGGGCTCCCTTCCTACGAGCAGTACTTC.